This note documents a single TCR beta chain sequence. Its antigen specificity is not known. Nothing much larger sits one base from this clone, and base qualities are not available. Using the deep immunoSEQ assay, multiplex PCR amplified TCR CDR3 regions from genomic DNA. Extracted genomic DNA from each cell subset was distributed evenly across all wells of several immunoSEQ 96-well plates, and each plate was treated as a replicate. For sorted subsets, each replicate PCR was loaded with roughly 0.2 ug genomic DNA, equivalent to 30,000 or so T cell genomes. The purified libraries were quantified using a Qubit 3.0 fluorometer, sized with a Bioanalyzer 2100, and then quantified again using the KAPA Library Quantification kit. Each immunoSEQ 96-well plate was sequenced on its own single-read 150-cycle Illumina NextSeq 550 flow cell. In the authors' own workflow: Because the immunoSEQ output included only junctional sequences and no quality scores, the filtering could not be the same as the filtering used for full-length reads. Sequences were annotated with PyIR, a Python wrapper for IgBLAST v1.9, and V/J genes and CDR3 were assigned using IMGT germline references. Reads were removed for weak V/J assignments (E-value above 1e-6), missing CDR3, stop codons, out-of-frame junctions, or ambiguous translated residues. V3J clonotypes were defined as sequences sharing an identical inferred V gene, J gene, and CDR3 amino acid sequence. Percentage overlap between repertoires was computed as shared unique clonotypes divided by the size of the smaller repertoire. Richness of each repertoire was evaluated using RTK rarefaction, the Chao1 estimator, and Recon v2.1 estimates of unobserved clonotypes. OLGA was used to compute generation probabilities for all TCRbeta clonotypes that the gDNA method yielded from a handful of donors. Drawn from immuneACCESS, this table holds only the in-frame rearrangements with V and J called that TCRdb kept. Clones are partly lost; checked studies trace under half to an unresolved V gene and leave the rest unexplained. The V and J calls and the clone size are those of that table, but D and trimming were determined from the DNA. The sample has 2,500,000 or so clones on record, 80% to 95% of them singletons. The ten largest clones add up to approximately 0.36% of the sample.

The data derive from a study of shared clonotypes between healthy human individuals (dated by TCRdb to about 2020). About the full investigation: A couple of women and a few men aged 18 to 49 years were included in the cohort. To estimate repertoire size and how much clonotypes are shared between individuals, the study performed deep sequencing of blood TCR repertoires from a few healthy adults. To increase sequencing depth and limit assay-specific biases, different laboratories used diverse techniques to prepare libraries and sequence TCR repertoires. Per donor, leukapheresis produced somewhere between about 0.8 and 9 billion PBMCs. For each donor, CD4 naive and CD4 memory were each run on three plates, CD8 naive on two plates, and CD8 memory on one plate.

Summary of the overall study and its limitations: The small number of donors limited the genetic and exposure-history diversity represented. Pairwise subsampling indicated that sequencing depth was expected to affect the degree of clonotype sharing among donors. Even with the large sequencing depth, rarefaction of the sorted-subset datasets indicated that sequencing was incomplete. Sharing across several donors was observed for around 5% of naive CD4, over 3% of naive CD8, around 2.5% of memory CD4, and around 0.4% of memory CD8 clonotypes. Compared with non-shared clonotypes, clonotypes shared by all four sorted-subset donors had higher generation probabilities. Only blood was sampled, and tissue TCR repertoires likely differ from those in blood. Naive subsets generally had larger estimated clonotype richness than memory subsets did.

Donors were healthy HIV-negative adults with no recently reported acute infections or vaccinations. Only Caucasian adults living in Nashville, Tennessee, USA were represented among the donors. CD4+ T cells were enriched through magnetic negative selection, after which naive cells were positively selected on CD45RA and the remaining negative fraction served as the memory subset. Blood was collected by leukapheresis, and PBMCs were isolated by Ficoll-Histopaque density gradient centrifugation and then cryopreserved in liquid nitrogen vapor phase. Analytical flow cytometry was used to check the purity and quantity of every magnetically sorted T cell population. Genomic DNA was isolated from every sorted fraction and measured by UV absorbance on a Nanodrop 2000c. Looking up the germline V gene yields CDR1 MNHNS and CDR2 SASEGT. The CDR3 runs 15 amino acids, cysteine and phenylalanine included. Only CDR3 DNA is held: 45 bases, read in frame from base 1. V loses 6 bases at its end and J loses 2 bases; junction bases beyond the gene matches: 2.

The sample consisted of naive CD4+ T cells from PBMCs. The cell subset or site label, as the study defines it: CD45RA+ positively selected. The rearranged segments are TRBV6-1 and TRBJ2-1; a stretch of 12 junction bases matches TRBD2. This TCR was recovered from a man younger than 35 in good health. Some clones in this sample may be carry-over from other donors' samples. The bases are TGTGCCAGCAGGACTAGCGGGAGTCCCTACAATGAGCAGTTCTTC. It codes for CASRTSGSPYNEQFF.